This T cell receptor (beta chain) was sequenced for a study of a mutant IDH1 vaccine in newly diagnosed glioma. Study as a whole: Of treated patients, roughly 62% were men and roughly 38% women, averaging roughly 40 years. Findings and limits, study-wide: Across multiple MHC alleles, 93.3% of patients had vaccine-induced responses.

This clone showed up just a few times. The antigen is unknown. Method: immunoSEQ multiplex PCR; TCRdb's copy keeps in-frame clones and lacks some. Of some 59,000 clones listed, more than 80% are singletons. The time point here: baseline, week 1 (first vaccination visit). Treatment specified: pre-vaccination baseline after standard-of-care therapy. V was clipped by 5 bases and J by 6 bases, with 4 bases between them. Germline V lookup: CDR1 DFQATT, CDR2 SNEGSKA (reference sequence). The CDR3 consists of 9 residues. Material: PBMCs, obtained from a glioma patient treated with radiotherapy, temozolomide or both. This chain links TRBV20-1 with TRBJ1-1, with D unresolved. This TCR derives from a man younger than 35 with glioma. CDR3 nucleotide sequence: TGCAGTGCTTTCGCTGAAGCTTTCTTT. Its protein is CSAFAEAFF.